This record covers a single T cell receptor beta chain. This record comes from a study of T cell clones after liver transplantation. Germline V gene lookup returns CDR1 SGHVS and CDR2 FNYEAQ. This CDR3 is built from 16 residues. J lost 0 bases, V lost 5 bases, and 10 bases had no gene match. Assay: immunoSEQ multiplex PCR; the TCRdb copy retains only in-frame clones and omits some. The sample has roughly 80,000 clones; roughly 80% are singletons. The source is a human patient who received a liver transplant. Some T cells may be supplied by the graft donor. The gene calls are TRBV7-6 and TRBJ2-7; 7 nucleotides line up with TRBD1. The source was CD4+ T cells from blood, collected around 45 months after liver transplant. CDR3 in DNA: TGTGCCAGCAGCCCCCAGACAGGGCTCAGCTCCTACGAGCAGTACTTC. This sequence encodes CASSPQTGLSSYEQYF.